A selection of T cell receptor beta chains follows, all from one sample in a study of blood T cell repertoires in COVID-19. TCRdb's copy holds only in-frame clones and misses some; the assay was immunoSEQ multiplex PCR. This table has 200,000 to 250,000 clones, almost 90% appearing once. The sample consisted of peripheral blood. Source of these receptors: a man aged 18 to 29 with active or convalescent COVID-19. The CDR3 runs from the conserved cysteine through the conserved F or W. Clone size is given for some rows only: seen once, a few or many times, or a class if the clone is expanded.

V	J	size	CDR3
TRBV2	TRBJ2-3	once	CASSALAGITDTQYF
TRBV6-5	TRBJ1-2	-	CASRAEDYGYTF
TRBV3-1/TRBV3-2	TRBJ1-5	-	CASSQDGTVLPNQPQHF
TRBV30	TRBJ1-1	-	CAWGQGLTEAFF
TRBV7-9	TRBJ1-5	few	CASSFSQGNQPQHF
TRBV19	TRBJ2-1	-	CASSILSGLGSYNEQFF
TRBV7-9	TRBJ1-6	-	CASSFHDSYSPLHF
TRBV11-2	TRBJ2-7	-	CASTTSGNYEQYF
TRBV5-1	TRBJ2-3	-	CASSFARTDTDTQYF
TRBV7-2	TRBJ1-2	once	CASRGRRQGKIDGYTF
TRBV25-1	TRBJ2-1	once	CASSPPMGRATYNEQFF
TRBV14	TRBJ1-5	-	CASSQVFFGKGNQPQHF
TRBV25-1	TRBJ1-4	-	CASSESGLTNEKLFF
TRBV29-1	TRBJ2-5	-	CSVEGTSVGRETQYF
TRBV4-2	TRBJ2-3	-	CASSPGRGSDTQYF
TRBV6-5	TRBJ1-5	once	CASSTGMDSNQPQHF
TRBV6-5	TRBJ1-5	-	CASSYVAGGQPQHF
TRBV27	TRBJ1-5	-	CASRKDRAQPQHF
TRBV5-1	TRBJ2-1	-	CASSLGVLAESYNEQFF
TRBV28	TRBJ1-6	-	CASSTGTANSPLHF
TRBV14	TRBJ2-7	-	CASSQGLRGSYEQYF
TRBV19	TRBJ1-1	-	CASHRRDSNTEAFF
TRBV7-3	TRBJ2-2	-	CASSRGRGELFF
TRBV4-1	TRBJ1-1	-	CASSQDLPGGGGEAFF
TRBV18	TRBJ1-6	-	CASSPGLRDSPLHF
TRBV30	TRBJ1-1	-	CAWSRTATEAFF
TRBV5-6	TRBJ2-7	-	CASSLRSNYEQYF
TRBV2	TRBJ1-6	-	CASREYNSPLHF
TRBV11-2	TRBJ2-7	-	CASSWVAGSYEQYF
TRBV28	TRBJ1-5	-	CASSRGGSNQPQHF
TRBV5-6	TRBJ1-4	once	CASSDAGRRDREKLFF
TRBV30	TRBJ2-7	few	CAWSAGTSGYEQYF
TRBV9	TRBJ1-2	-	CASSVDTGAVYGYTF
TRBV7-9	TRBJ1-2	-	CASSRPGQGAPNYGYTF
TRBV5-6	TRBJ2-7	-	CASSQPHLYEQYF
TRBV5-4	TRBJ2-7	-	CASSLASGAYEQYF
TRBV10-3	TRBJ1-4	-	CAISTGTGQGEKLFF
TRBV30	TRBJ2-3	-	CAWDRGTDTQYF
TRBV7-7	TRBJ2-6	-	CASSATIQGARGGANVLTF
TRBV6-2/TRBV6-3	TRBJ2-1	-	CASSFLSSGRGGEQFF
TRBV19	TRBJ2-2	-	CASTRSEYTGELFF
TRBV10-3	TRBJ1-5	few	CAISADRVGNQPQHF